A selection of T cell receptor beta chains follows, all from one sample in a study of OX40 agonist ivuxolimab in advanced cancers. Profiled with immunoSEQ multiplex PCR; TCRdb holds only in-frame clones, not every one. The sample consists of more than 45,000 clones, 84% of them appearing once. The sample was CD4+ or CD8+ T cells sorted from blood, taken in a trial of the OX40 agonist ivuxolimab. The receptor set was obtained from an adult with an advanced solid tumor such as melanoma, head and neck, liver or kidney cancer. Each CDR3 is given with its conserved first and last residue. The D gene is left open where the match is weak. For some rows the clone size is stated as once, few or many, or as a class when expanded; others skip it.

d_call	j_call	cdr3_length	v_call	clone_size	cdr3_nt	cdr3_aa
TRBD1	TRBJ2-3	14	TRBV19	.	TGTGCCAGTAGACGCGGACAGGGGACAGATACGCAGTATTTT	CASRRGQGTDTQYF
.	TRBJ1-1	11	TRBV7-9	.	TGTGCCAGCAGCGCATTCGACGAAGCTTTCTTT	CASSAFDEAFF
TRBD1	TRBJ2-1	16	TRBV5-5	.	TGTGCCAGCAGCCCCTCTACAGGGGGGACCTACAATGAGCAGTTCTTC	CASSPSTGGTYNEQFF
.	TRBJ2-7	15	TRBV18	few	TGTGCCAGCTCACCACCGGGGCAGGGGGGCTACGAGCAGTACTTC	CASSPPGQGGYEQYF
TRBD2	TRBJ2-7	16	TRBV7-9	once	TGTGCCAGCAGCCCCCGGACTAGCGGGAGATCCTACGAGCAGTACTTC	CASSPRTSGRSYEQYF
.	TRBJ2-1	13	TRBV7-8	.	TGTGCCAGCAGCTTAGCCTTAGGGGGTGAGCAGTTCTTC	CASSLALGGEQFF
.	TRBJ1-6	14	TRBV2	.	TGTGCCAGCATAGGGGTATCCTATAATTCACCCCTCCACTTT	CASIGVSYNSPLHF
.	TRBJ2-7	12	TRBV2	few	TGTGCCAGCAGTGAAATCAGCGCGAGGAATTACTTC	CASSEISARNYF
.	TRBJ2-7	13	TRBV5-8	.	TGTGCCAGCAGCTTAACTAGCAGCTACGAGCAGTACTTC	CASSLTSSYEQYF
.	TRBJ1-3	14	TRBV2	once	TGTGCCACCGTACCCGACAGATCTTATAACACCATATATTTT	CATVPDRSYNTIYF
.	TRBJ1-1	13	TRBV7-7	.	TGTGCTAGCAGCTTAGGAGAGAATACCGAAGCTTTCTTT	CASSLGENTEAFF
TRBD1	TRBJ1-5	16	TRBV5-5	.	TGTGCCAGCAGCCTGTGGGACAGGTTTAGCAATCAGCCCCAGCATTTT	CASSLWDRFSNQPQHF